This TCR beta chain was sequenced during a study of shared clonotypes between healthy human individuals. The overall study: A donor's plate count was three for CD4 naive and three for CD4 memory; CD8 naive had two and CD8 memory one.

V dropped 4 bases and J dropped 1 base, with 14 bases sitting between them. The V gene's germline CDR1 is SGHNT and CDR2 YYREEE (reference sequence). The CDR3 covers 15 residues. Study observations and caveats: Some naive CD4 clonotypes, 5% to 5.5%, turned up in common across four donors.

Turning to this clone: No antigen is known for it.

Each subset's genomic DNA was shared equally among a number of immunoSEQ plates. The data were produced by immunoSEQ multiplex PCR, yet TCRdb's version contains in-frame clones alone and is incomplete. The data contain approximately 530,000 clones, 90% to 97% of them seen just once; the ten biggest clones take up 0.05% to 0.07%. The J gene is TRBJ1-2, the V gene TRBV5-4; maybe TRBD1 (5 bases). The clonotype was recovered from a woman aged 30 to 39 in good health. The sequenced sample consisted of naive CD4+ T cells sorted from blood. Subset here: CD45RA+ positively selected. The CDR3 bases are TGTGCCAGCAGCCCGCTCGACAGAGATAACTATGGCTACACCTTC. It codes for CASSPLDRDNYGYTF.